This T cell receptor (beta chain) comes out of a study of beta chain features in type 1 diabetes. This clone was picked up a small number of times. What it binds is not known. The study's findings and limits: When Type 1 diabetes patients were examined, their TCRB CDR3s proved moderately but significantly shorter in all four CD4+ subsets.

Reverse transcription of all isolated RNA meant that expressed TCRB transcripts were sequenced. Produced via immunoSEQ multiplex PCR; TCRdb's table is partial and in-frame only. The sample shows roughly 150,000 clones, roughly 8% of them seen only once. This CDR3 is 14 amino acids long. Germline V gives CDR1 SGHTA, CDR2 FQGTGA. The ends lost 6 bases at V and 1 base at J; junction bases unmatched: 4. Specimen: central memory CD4+ T cells from blood. The chain employs TRBV7-3 and TRBJ1-1, with 8 bases that match TRBD1. This clonotype was sampled from a woman aged 35 to 49 with type 1 diabetes. Written as DNA, the CDR3 is TGTGCCAGCAGTTCCGGGACAGGGAACACTGAAGCTTTCTTT. It specifies CASSSGTGNTEAFF.